A single T cell receptor beta chain is shown here with its context. The data stem from a study of T cell changes during pregnancy in multiple sclerosis. Trimming cost V 2 bases and J 3 bases, with 11 bases left between them. Germline lookup yields CDR1 KGHSH and CDR2 LQKENI. The CDR3 contains 14 residues. Measured with immunoSEQ multiplex PCR; TCRdb has only the in-frame clones, and not every one. The sample lists roughly 43,000 clones; about 89% were seen once. V and J are TRBV18 and TRBJ2-7; weak D call: TRBD2 (5 bases). This TCR derives from a female donor with multiple sclerosis, enrolled in a pregnancy study. This material consisted of CD4+ T cells from peripheral blood mononuclear cells, taken after pregnancy. The CDR3 DNA follows: TGTGCCAGCTCACCATTAAATCGGGACTACGAGCAGTACTTC. It codes for CASSPLNRDYEQYF.